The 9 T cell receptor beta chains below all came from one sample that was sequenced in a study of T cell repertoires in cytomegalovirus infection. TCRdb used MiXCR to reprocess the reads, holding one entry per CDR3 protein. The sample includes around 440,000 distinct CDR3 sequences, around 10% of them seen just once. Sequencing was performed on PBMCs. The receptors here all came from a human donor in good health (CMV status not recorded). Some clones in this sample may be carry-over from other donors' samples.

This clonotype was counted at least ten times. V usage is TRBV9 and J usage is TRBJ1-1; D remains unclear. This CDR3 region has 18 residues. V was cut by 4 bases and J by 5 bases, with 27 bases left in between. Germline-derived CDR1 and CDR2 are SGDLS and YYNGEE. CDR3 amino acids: CASSSHSGLLRLGTEAFF. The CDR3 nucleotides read TGTGCCAGCAGCTCTCACTCGGGCCTACTTCGGTTGGGAACTGAAGCTTTCTTT.

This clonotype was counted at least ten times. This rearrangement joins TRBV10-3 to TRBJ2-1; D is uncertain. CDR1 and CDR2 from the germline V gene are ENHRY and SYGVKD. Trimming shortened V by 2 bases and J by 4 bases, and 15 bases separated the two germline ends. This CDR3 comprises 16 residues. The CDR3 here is CAISETTREIYNEQFF. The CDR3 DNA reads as TGTGCCATCAGTGAGACGACGAGAGAAATATACAATGAGCAGTTCTTC.

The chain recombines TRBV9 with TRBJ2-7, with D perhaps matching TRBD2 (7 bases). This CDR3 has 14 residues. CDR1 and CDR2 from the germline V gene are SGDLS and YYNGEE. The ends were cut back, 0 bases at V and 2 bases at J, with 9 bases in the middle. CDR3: CASSVGGGPYEQYF. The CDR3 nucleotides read TGTGCCAGCAGCGTAGGGGGGGGCCCCTACGAGCAGTACTTC. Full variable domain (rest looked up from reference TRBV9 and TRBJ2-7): DSGVTQTPKHLITATGQRVTLRCSPRSGDLSVYWYQQSLDQGLQFLIQYYNGEERAKGNILERFSAQQFPDLHSELNLSSLELGDSALYFCASSVGGGPYEQYFGPGTRLTVT.

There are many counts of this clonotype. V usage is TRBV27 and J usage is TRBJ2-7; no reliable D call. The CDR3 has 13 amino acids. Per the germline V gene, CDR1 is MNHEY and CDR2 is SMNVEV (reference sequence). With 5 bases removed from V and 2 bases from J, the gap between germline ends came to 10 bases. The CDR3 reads CASSGGGPYEQYF. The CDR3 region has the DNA TGTGCCAGCAGTGGCGGCGGACCCTACGAGCAGTACTTC.

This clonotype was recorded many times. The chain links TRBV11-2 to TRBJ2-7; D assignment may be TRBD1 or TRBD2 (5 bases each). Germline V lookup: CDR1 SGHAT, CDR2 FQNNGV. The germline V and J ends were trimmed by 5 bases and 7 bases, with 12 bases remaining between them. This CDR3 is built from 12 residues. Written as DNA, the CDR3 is TGTGCCAGCAGCCCATCCTGGGGGGAGCAGTACTTC. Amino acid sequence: CASSPSWGEQYF.

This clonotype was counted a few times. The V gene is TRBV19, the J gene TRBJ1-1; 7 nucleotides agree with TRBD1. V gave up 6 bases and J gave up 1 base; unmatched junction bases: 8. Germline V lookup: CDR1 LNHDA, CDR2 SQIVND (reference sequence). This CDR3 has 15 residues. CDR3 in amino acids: CASRAWTGENTEAFF. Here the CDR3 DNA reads TGTGCCAGTAGGGCTTGGACAGGCGAGAACACTGAAGCTTTCTTT.

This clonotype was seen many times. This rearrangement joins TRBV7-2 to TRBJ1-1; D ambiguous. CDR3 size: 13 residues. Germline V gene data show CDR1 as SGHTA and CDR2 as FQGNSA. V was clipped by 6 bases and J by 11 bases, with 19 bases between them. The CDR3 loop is CASSLGDIPRAFF. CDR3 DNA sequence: TGTGCCAGCAGTCTCGGTGACATTCCGCGGGCTTTCTTT. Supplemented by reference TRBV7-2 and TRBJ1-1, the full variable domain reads GAGVSQSPSNKVTEKGKDVELRCDPISGHTALYWYRQSLGQGLEFLIYFQGNSAPDKSGLPSDRFSAERTGGSVSTLTIQRTQQEDSAVYLCASSLGDIPRAFFGQGTRLTVV.

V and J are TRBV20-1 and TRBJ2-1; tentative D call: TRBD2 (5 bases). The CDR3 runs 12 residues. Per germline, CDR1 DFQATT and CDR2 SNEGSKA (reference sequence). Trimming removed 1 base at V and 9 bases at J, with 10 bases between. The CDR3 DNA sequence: TGCAGTGCTAGAGTCGGGAAGGGTGAGCAGTTCTTC. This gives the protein CSARVGKGEQFF.

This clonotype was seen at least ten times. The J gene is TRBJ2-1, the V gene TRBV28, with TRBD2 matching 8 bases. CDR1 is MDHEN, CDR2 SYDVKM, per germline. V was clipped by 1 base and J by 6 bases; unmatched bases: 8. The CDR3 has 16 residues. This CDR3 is CASSLYVAGISNEQFF. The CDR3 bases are TGTGCCAGCAGTTTATATGTAGCGGGAATCTCCAATGAGCAGTTCTTC.